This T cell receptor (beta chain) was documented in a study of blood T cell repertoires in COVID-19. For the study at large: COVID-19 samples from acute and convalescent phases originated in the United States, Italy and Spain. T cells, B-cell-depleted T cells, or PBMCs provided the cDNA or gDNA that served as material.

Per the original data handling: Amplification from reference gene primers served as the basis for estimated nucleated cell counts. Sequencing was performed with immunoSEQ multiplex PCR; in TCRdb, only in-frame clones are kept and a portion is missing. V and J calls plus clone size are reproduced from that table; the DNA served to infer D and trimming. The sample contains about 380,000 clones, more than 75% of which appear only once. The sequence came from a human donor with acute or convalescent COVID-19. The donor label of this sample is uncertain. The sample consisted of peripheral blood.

The CDR3 coding sequence is TGTGCCAGCAGCATACGACAGGGGAAAGAGACCCAGTACTTC. It is translated as CASSIRQGKETQYF. The chain carries TRBV13 and TRBJ2-5, with 8 bases aligning to TRBD1. The CDR3 length is 14 residues. Germline CDR1 PRHDT, CDR2 FYEKMQ (reference sequence). The V gene end was trimmed by 5 bases and the J gene end by 3 bases; junction bases not matched to a gene: 5.